Each of the 30 T cell receptor beta chains below was sequenced from the same sample in a study of blood T cells in healthy people across ages. For the second PCR, which ran for about 6 to 11 cycles, a sample-barcoded 5' primer and a J-beta primer mix were used. TCRdb re-analysed the 5' RACE reads in MiXCR, keeping a single row per CDR3 protein. There are 1.5 million to 2 million distinct CDR3 sequences in the sample; roughly 28% occur only once, and 6.5% to 8.5% lies in the top ten. The material sequenced was blood. The receptors were gathered from a woman between 25 and 40 years old in good health.

The CDR3 nucleotides are TGTGCCAGCAGTGACAAGGTCCGGACAAGCACAGATACGCAGTATTTT. Translating it yields CASSDKVRTSTDTQYF. The V and J genes are TRBV6-4 and TRBJ2-3; D possibly corresponds to TRBD1 (5 bases). V lost 2 bases and J lost 0, with 12 bases in between. Germline assignment: CDR1 MRHNA and CDR2 SNTAGT. This CDR3 is built from 16 residues.

The chain combines TRBV3-1 with TRBJ1-1; TRBD1 might be the D (6 bases). Trimming pared 4 bases from V and 3 bases from J, leaving 15 bases between. From germline, CDR1 is LGHDT and CDR2 YNNKEL (reference sequence). The CDR3 consists of 15 residues. The CDR3 spells CASSRLRQADTEAFF. DNA for the CDR3: TGTGCCAGCAGCCGGTTGAGACAGGCGGACACTGAAGCTTTCTTT.

The chain links TRBV20-1 to TRBJ2-2; D is unresolved. CDR1 is DFQATT and CDR2 is SNEGSKA in the germline V gene (reference sequence). Deletions cut 6 bases from V and 5 bases from J, with 10 bases between. The CDR3 totals 12 residues. The CDR3 bases are TGCAGTGCCCCCACCGGAACCGGGGAGCTGTTTTTT. Translated, it gives CSAPTGTGELFF.

There are a few counts of this clonotype. The chain is built from TRBV20-1 and TRBJ1-2; 9 nucleotides match TRBD1. This CDR3 comprises 15 residues. Looked up from germline, CDR1 is DFQATT and CDR2 is SNEGSKA (reference sequence). V trimming: 1 base; J trimming: 3 bases; junction bases outside the gene matches: 6. The CDR3 region is CSARGYRGPDYGYTF. CDR3 bases: TGCAGTGCTAGAGGGTACAGGGGGCCAGACTATGGCTACACCTTC.

The chain couples TRBV18 to TRBJ2-1; 12 nucleotides match TRBD1. The germline gives CDR1 KGHSH, CDR2 LQKENI. The CDR3 is 16 amino acids. The ends lost 2 bases at V and 9 bases at J; junction bases unmatched: 8. This CDR3 reads CASSPAGTGGSGEQFF. Here the CDR3 DNA reads TGTGCCAGCTCACCAGCCGGGACAGGGGGCTCAGGTGAGCAGTTCTTC.

There are a few counts of this clonotype. This chain links TRBV24-1 with TRBJ2-3, with TRBD1 as a possible D gene (5 bases). In germline, CDR1 is KGHDR, CDR2 SFDVKD. The length of the CDR3 is 13 residues. V was cut by 9 bases and J by 1 base, with 10 bases left in between. CDR3 protein: CATADTGTDTQYF. CDR3 coding DNA: TGTGCCACCGCGGACACCGGCACAGATACGCAGTATTTT.

This clonotype was picked up a small number of times. A much larger clone lies a single base off, so this may be a read error. As DNA, the CDR3 is TGCGCCAGCATGGAAGGGTCCCGCCGGGAGACCCAGTACTTC. Protein sequence: CASMEGSRRETQYF. The J gene is TRBJ2-5, the V gene TRBV10-1; no firm D call. Germline V gene data show CDR1 as WNHNN and CDR2 as SYGVQD (reference sequence). This CDR3 has 14 amino acids. V was trimmed by 7 bases and J by 5 bases, leaving 17 bases between them.

This clonotype occurred many times. J is TRBJ2-1 and V is TRBV7-2, with TRBD2 matching over 8 bases. V shed 1 base, J shed 10 bases, and the junction held 12 bases outside the gene matches. The CDR3 loop spans 16 amino acids. Germline V gene lookup returns CDR1 SGHTA and CDR2 FQGNSA. The chain's CDR3 is CASSLEIERGLGEQFF. As DNA, the CDR3 is TGTGCCAGCAGCTTAGAAATCGAGCGGGGGCTCGGGGAGCAGTTCTTC.

Of note for this clonotype: This may come from a read error, since a much larger clone is one base off. V gene TRBV11-3 combines with J gene TRBJ2-1, with 9 positions matching TRBD2. The CDR3 length is 16 residues. The germline V gene has CDR1 SGHNT and CDR2 YENEEA. Unmatched junction bases numbered 9, after V lost 0 bases and J lost 9 bases. The CDR3 region has the DNA TGTGCCAGCAGCTTAGAGGGGCGGGAGGGCCTCGGTGAGCAGTTCTTC. Translated: CASSLEGREGLGEQFF.

V and J are TRBV6-5 and TRBJ1-4; D remains ambiguous. Germline lookup yields CDR1 MNHEY and CDR2 SVGAGI. V lost 3 bases, J lost 4 bases, and 9 bases lay in between. The CDR3 length is 14 residues. CDR3 nucleotide sequence: TGTGCCAGCAGTTATGGGCAGATTAATGAAAAACTGTTTTTT. Protein: CASSYGQINEKLFF.

V gene TRBV7-2 combines with J gene TRBJ2-3; D unclear. The V gene's germline CDR1 is SGHTA and CDR2 FQGNSA. V was pared by 6 bases and J by 13 bases, with 14 bases between. The CDR3 consists of 11 residues. The CDR3 coding sequence is TGTGCCAGCAGTCGCCAGGAATTGGAGTATTTT. Its protein product is CASSRQELEYF.

This clonotype was seen only a few times. This chain links TRBV3-1 with TRBJ2-1, with D tentatively TRBD2 (5 bases). V was cut by 5 bases and J by 7 bases, with 9 bases left in between. Germline-derived CDR1 and CDR2 are LGHDT and YNNKEL (reference sequence). This CDR3 has 12 amino acids. The CDR3 coding sequence is TGTGCCAGCAGCATCCGGACTAATGAGCAGTTCTTC. Amino acid sequence: CASSIRTNEQFF.

Regarding this clonotype: This may be a read error: a much more frequent sequence differs by one nucleotide. The chain has TRBV20-1 and TRBJ2-1, with D possibly TRBD2 on 6 matching bases. Trimming shortened V by 0 bases and J by 5 bases, and 11 bases separated the two germline ends. Germline V gene data show CDR1 as DFQATT and CDR2 as SNEGSKA (reference sequence). This CDR3 contains 14 residues. CDR3 region: CSARETRTNNEQFF. Here the CDR3 DNA reads TGCAGTGCTAGAGAGACTAGGACCAACAATGAGCAGTTCTTC.

This clonotype has just a few counts. V is TRBV7-2 and J is TRBJ2-3, with 9 positions matching TRBD1. V lost 5 bases to trimming and J lost 2 bases; unmatched junction nucleotides: 8. The germline V gene has CDR1 SGHTA and CDR2 FQGNSA. The CDR3 has 16 amino acids. The chain's CDR3 is CASSGRTGATTDTQYF. The DNA for the CDR3 is TGTGCCAGCAGCGGAAGGACAGGGGCCACCACAGATACGCAGTATTTT.

J is TRBJ2-1 and V is TRBV18, with 9 bases that match TRBD2. V dropped 1 base and J dropped 9; count of bases not matched to a gene: 10. This CDR3 region has 16 residues. Germline values: CDR1 KGHSH, CDR2 LQKENI. The CDR3 DNA sequence: TGTGCCAGCTCACCACGGATTAGCGGGAGTAATAGTGAGCAGTTCTTC. Amino acid sequence: CASSPRISGSNSEQFF.

This clonotype was observed once. V gene TRBV2 combines with J gene TRBJ2-3; D not resolved. Trimming took off 7 bases at V and 0 bases at J, with 14 bases between the two ends. This CDR3 is built from 15 residues. Germline V gene data show CDR1 as SNHLY and CDR2 as FYNNEI. CDR3 DNA sequence: TGTGCCAGCAAAAGGGAACGATCAAGCACAGATACGCAGTATTTT. As protein: CASKRERSSTDTQYF.

This clonotype has ten or more counts. V usage is TRBV29-1 and J usage is TRBJ2-7, with D perhaps matching TRBD2 (6 bases). CDR3 length: 13 amino acids. With 4 bases removed from V and 4 bases from J, the gap between germline ends came to 14 bases. Germline CDR1 is SQVTM and CDR2 is ANQGSEA. DNA for the CDR3: TGCAGCGTTGCGGCCCCAGGGAGGTACGAGCAGTACTTC. Its protein product is CSVAAPGRYEQYF.

Ten or more counts support this clonotype. The chain recombines TRBV12-3 or TRBV12-4 with TRBJ1-2; TRBD1 matches 10 bases. The CDR3 extends over 14 amino acids. V was pared by 6 bases and J by 4 bases, with 5 bases of the junction left unmatched. CDR3: CASRGQGGAYGYTF. In nucleotides, the CDR3 is TGTGCCAGCAGAGGACAGGGGGGTGCCTATGGCTACACCTTC.

This sequence joins TRBV6-2 or TRBV6-3 and TRBJ2-3; unclear D gene. The V end lost 9 bases, the J end lost 7 bases, and 14 bases lay between the germline ends. Per the germline V gene, CDR1 is MNHEY and CDR2 is SVGEGT. The CDR3 sequence is 12 residues long. CDR3 region: CASNLGSYTQYF. The CDR3 nucleotides are TGTGCCAGTAACCTCGGCTCGTATACGCAGTATTTT.

Of note for this clonotype: Possible read error: a much larger clone is one base away. The chain's CDR3 is CATSEALGYNERFF. The CDR3 nucleotides read TGTGCCACCAGTGAGGCTCTTGGCTACAATGAGCGGTTCTTC. This chain joins TRBV24-1 and TRBJ2-1; no reliable D call. The CDR3 is 14 amino acids. Germline-derived CDR1 and CDR2 are KGHDR and SFDVKD.

This sequence joins TRBV28 and TRBJ2-5, with a weak D call TRBD2 (7 bases). CDR1 MDHEN and CDR2 SYDVKM come from the germline V gene. V was trimmed by 2 bases and J by 2 bases, leaving 12 bases between them. This CDR3 is 15 amino acids long. The CDR3 spells CASSLRGGGQETQYF. The CDR3 coding sequence is TGTGCCAGCAGTTTAAGGGGGGGGGGACAAGAGACCCAGTACTTC.

This chain links TRBV5-5 with TRBJ2-1; D perhaps matches TRBD1 (5 bases). Trimming pared 3 bases from V and 6 bases from J, leaving 19 bases between. Germline lookup yields CDR1 SGHKS and CDR2 YYEKEE (reference sequence). CDR3 size: 16 residues. CDR3 sequence: CASSSDAIPGFNEQFF. In DNA form, the CDR3 reads TGTGCCAGCAGCTCGGACGCCATTCCAGGGTTCAATGAGCAGTTCTTC.

The V and J genes are TRBV6-2 or TRBV6-3 and TRBJ2-7; the D is unclear. The CDR3 extends over 13 amino acids. The germline V and J ends were trimmed by 7 bases and 7 bases, with 17 bases remaining between them. Germline V gene sequence: CDR1 MNHEY, CDR2 SVGEGT. The CDR3 DNA reads TGTGCCAGCACCTACGGTCCGCCCCGGGAGCAGTACTTC. Translating gives CASTYGPPREQYF.

The rearrangement joins TRBV5-1 to TRBJ2-7; no reliable D call. Germline loops: CDR1 SGHRS, CDR2 YFSETQ. This CDR3 is built from 16 residues. The V end lost 0 bases, the J end lost 3 bases, and 16 bases lay between the germline ends. Here the CDR3 reads CASSLGSGGVNYEQYF. The DNA for the CDR3 is TGCGCCAGCAGCTTGGGTTCAGGTGGAGTCAACTACGAGCAGTACTTC.

The sample holds many counts of this clonotype. The J gene is TRBJ2-1, the V gene TRBV3-1, with D unresolved. CDR3 length equals 15 residues. Per the germline V gene, CDR1 is LGHDT and CDR2 is YNNKEL (reference sequence). V shed 2 bases and J shed 5 bases, with 13 bases lying between them. CDR3 residues: CASSQSFGGDNEQFF. CDR3 nucleotide sequence: TGTGCCAGCAGCCAAAGCTTCGGCGGTGACAATGAGCAGTTCTTC.

This clonotype was found a few times. V and J are TRBV12-5 and TRBJ2-1, with D perhaps matching TRBD2 (5 bases). The CDR3 runs to 17 residues. V was cut by 5 bases and J by 3 bases, with 20 bases left in between. Germline CDR1 reads LGHNT; CDR2 reads FRNRAP. CDR3: CASGPRGRTGDYNEQFF. CDR3 nucleotide sequence: TGTGCTAGTGGTCCGCGTGGTAGGACCGGGGACTACAATGAGCAGTTCTTC.

The chain joins TRBV5-1 to TRBJ2-7; D tentatively fits TRBD1 or TRBD2 (5 bases each). This CDR3 spans 14 amino acids. V was shortened by 5 bases and J by 1 base, with 13 bases between the two germline ends. Germline assignment: CDR1 SGHRS and CDR2 YFSETQ. The CDR3 reads CASRVGRWSYEQYF. Here the CDR3 DNA reads TGCGCCAGCAGGGTGGGACGGTGGTCCTACGAGCAGTACTTC.

This chain uses TRBV20-1 with TRBJ1-1; D unresolved. Germline lookup yields CDR1 DFQATT and CDR2 SNEGSKA (reference sequence). V lost 5 bases to trimming and J lost 3 bases, with 13 bases between them. This CDR3 has 13 amino acids. The CDR3 protein is CSASYRTDTEAFF. For the CDR3, the DNA is TGCAGTGCTTCCTATAGGACGGACACTGAAGCTTTCTTT.

As for this clonotype: This may stem from a read error, because a much larger clone lies one nucleotide away. The chain combines TRBV29-1 with TRBJ2-3; D remains ambiguous. The CDR3 spans 11 residues. V was pared by 8 bases and J by 6 bases, with 12 bases between. Germline V lookup: CDR1 SQVTM, CDR2 ANQGSEA. For the CDR3, the DNA is TGCAGCACCTTCCCTGGGGATACGCAGTATTTT. It is translated as CSTFPGDTQYF.

This clonotype was found a few times. V and J are TRBV10-3 and TRBJ1-5; D possibly corresponds to TRBD1 (6 bases). The germline V gene has CDR1 ENHRY and CDR2 SYGVKD. The CDR3 spans 14 residues. Trimming removed 1 base from V and 4 bases from J, with 8 bases in between. In DNA form, the CDR3 reads TGTGCCATCAGTGAGTTGCAGGGGAATCAGCCCCAGCATTTT. Translating it yields CAISELQGNQPQHF.